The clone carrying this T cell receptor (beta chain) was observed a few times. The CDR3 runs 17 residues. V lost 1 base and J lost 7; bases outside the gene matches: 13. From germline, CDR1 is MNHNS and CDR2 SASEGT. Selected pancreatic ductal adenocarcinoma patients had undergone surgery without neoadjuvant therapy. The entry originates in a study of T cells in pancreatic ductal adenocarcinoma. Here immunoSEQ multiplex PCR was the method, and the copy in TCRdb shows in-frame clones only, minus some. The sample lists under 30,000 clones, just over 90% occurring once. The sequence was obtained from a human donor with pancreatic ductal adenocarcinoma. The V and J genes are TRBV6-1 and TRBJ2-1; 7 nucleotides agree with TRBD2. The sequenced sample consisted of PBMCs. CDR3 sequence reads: CASSEGGSASGKNEQFF. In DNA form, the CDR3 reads TGTGCCAGCAGTGAAGGCGGTTCGGCCAGCGGGAAGAATGAGCAGTTCTTC.